This TCR beta chain was recovered during a study of blood T cell repertoires in COVID-19. This clone has only a few counts. J gave up 5 bases and V 4 bases, and 7 bases lay outside the gene matches. CDR1 is SEHNR and CDR2 is FQNEAQ in the germline V gene (reference sequence). This CDR3 is 15 amino acids long. Some clones are missing from TCRdb's copy, which holds only in-frame ones; the method was immunoSEQ multiplex PCR. The sample lists over 200,000 clones; approximately 79% were seen once. Sequenced input: peripheral blood. This receptor was identified in a human donor in a cohort sampled during active COVID-19. The chain is built from TRBV7-9 and TRBJ2-2; the match to TRBD1 covers 7 bases. The CDR3 DNA sequence: TGTGCCAGCAGCTCCCGGACAGGTGGGACCGGGGAGCTGTTTTTT. This gives the protein CASSSRTGGTGELFF.